These 20 T cell receptor beta chains originate from one sample sequenced in a study of cytomegalovirus exposure and HLA in healthy donors (dated by TCRdb to the late 2010s). The library was prepared using the immunoSEQ multiplex PCR assay. A mixture of 60 forward primers for TCR Vbeta segments and 13 reverse primers for TCR Jbeta segments was used in the multiplex PCR. In TCRdb, the immuneACCESS table is reduced to in-frame sequences with V and J assigned. These tables do not hold every clone; where another copy was compared, an unresolved V gene accounts for under half, and the others remain unexplained. This sample lists over 85,000 clones; about 66% were detected once. Of the sample, around 2.3% is held by the ten largest clones. The specimen sequenced was PBMCs. These receptors were obtained from a young man in good health and CMV-seronegative.

There are a few counts of this clone. V and J are TRBV6-4 and TRBJ2-3, with 8 bases identical to TRBD2. The length of the CDR3 is 13 residues. The ends lost 6 bases at V and 2 bases at J; junction bases unmatched: 1. Per germline, CDR1 MRHNA and CDR2 SNTAGT. The CDR3: CASSGRATDTQYF. CDR3 sequence (DNA): TGTGCCAGCAGCGGGAGGGCCACAGATACGCAGTATTTT.

The V gene is TRBV27, the J gene TRBJ2-7; D is unresolved. CDR1 is MNHEY and CDR2 is SMNVEV in the germline V gene (reference sequence). The CDR3 extends over 16 amino acids. V dropped 2 bases and J dropped 2 bases, with 16 bases sitting between them. CDR3 nucleotide sequence: TGTGCCAGCAGTTTAAACGGCTTACTACCCACCTACGAGCAGTACTTC. Translated: CASSLNGLLPTYEQYF.

The chain is built from TRBV9 and TRBJ1-1; a weak D match, TRBD1 (6 bases). Germline-derived CDR1 and CDR2 are SGDLS and YYNGEE. The CDR3 runs to 13 residues. Between the trimmed V and J ends, which lost 4 bases and 11 bases, there was a span of 18 bases. The CDR3 loop reads CASSIQGGGRAFF. CDR3 bases: TGTGCCAGCAGCATTCAGGGAGGGGGACGTGCTTTCTTT.

The chain links TRBV6-5 to TRBJ2-3; TRBD2 aligns across 10 bases. The trim removed 4 bases at V and 2 bases at J, leaving 6 bases unmatched. CDR1 and CDR2 from the germline V gene are MNHEY and SVGAGI. The CDR3 totals 16 residues. The CDR3 loop is CASSSQTSGITDTQYF. As DNA, the CDR3 is TGTGCCAGCAGTTCCCAAACTAGCGGGATCACAGATACGCAGTATTTT.

Only a few counts were recorded for this clone. The rearrangement joins TRBV19 to TRBJ1-2; D is unclear. Germline V gene sequence: CDR1 LNHDA, CDR2 SQIVND (reference sequence). The CDR3 spans 13 residues. The germline V and J ends were trimmed by 2 bases and 2 bases, with 6 bases remaining between them. This CDR3 reads CASSINSNYGYTF. CDR3 nucleotide sequence: TGTGCCAGTAGTATAAACAGCAACTATGGCTACACCTTC.

The rearrangement links TRBV9 to TRBJ2-7, with a possible D match to TRBD1 (5 bases). V lost 3 bases, J lost 4 bases, and 14 bases lay in between. This CDR3 is 14 amino acids long. Per the germline V gene, CDR1 is SGDLS and CDR2 is YYNGEE. CDR3 amino acids: CASSAFHQGYEQYF. The CDR3 DNA sequence: TGTGCCAGCAGCGCCTTTCATCAGGGTTACGAGCAGTACTTC.

This clone has a single count. The chain recombines TRBV25-1 with TRBJ2-5; TRBD2 matches at 7 bases. The germline gives CDR1 MGHDK, CDR2 SYGVNS. The CDR3 has 10 residues. In nucleotides, the CDR3 is TGTGCGAAAACGGGAGGGACCCAGTACTTC. As protein: CAKTGGTQYF. Drawing the rest from reference TRBV25-1 and TRBJ2-5, the complete variable domain is EADIYQTPRYLVIGTGKKITLECSQTMGHDKMYWYQQDPGMELHLIHYSYGVNSTEKGDLSSESTVSRIRTEHFPLTLESARPSHTSQYLCAKTGGTQYFGPGTRLLVL.

The chain joins TRBV11-2 to TRBJ1-1; tentatively, D is TRBD1 (5 bases). The CDR3 length is 15 residues. V shed 4 bases and J shed 1 base, with 13 bases lying between them. In germline, CDR1 is SGHAT, CDR2 FQNNGV. Here the CDR3 DNA reads TGTGCCAGCAGCTCTCAAGGGGTTTCGAACACTGAAGCTTTCTTT. Residues: CASSSQGVSNTEAFF.

In DNA form, the CDR3 reads TGTGCCAGTGGGCAGGAAGGAAGCAATCAGCCCCAGCATTTT. This encodes CASGQEGSNQPQHF. The chain recombines TRBV19 with TRBJ1-5; D is uncertain. The length of the CDR3 is 14 residues. Deletions cut 8 bases from V and 1 base from J, with 12 bases between. Looked up from germline, CDR1 is LNHDA and CDR2 is SQIVND (reference sequence).

The rearrangement uses TRBV10-1 and TRBJ2-2; 10 bases map to TRBD2. Trimming cost V 3 bases and J 7 bases; bases outside gene matches: 11. CDR3 length: 17 residues. Germline loops: CDR1 WNHNN, CDR2 SYGVQD (reference sequence). CDR3 protein: CASSDPSGSKTGGELFF. For the CDR3, the DNA is TGCGCCAGCAGTGATCCTAGCGGGAGTAAGACGGGCGGGGAGCTGTTTTTT.

This chain connects TRBV10-2 to TRBJ2-7; D unresolved. Germline loops: CDR1 WSHSY, CDR2 SAAADI. V was shortened by 6 bases and J by 5 bases, with 17 bases between the two germline ends. This CDR3 region has 14 residues. This chain's CDR3 is CASRWATKGDEQYF. DNA of the CDR3: TGCGCCAGCAGATGGGCTACCAAAGGCGACGAGCAGTACTTC.

The gene calls are TRBV30 and TRBJ2-1, with D tentatively TRBD1 (5 bases). Germline values: CDR1 GTSNPN, CDR2 SVGIG (reference sequence). Deletions cut 0 bases from V and 0 bases from J, with 15 bases between. There are 17 residues in the CDR3. CDR3 protein: CAWSVAPRVGSYNEQFF. The CDR3 DNA is TGTGCCTGGAGTGTGGCTCCCAGGGTGGGCTCCTACAATGAGCAGTTCTTC.

This chain connects TRBV7-9 to TRBJ1-1; the match to TRBD1 covers 8 bases. Germline CDR1 SEHNR, CDR2 FQNEAQ (reference sequence). V shed 4 bases and J 4 bases; nucleotides not matched to a gene: 5. The CDR3 contains 14 residues. The CDR3 sequence: CASSSWTGITEAFF. The CDR3 DNA reads as TGTGCCAGCAGCTCCTGGACAGGGATCACTGAAGCTTTCTTT.

This rearrangement joins TRBV28 to TRBJ1-1; no reliable D call. CDR1 and CDR2 (germline): MDHEN, SYDVKM. There are 14 residues in the CDR3. V lost 2 bases to trimming and J lost 4 bases, with 11 bases between them. DNA of the CDR3: TGTGCCAGCAGTTTACTATCAGCGGGCACTGAAGCTTTCTTT. Protein sequence: CASSLLSAGTEAFF.

The J gene is TRBJ2-3, the V gene TRBV19; 10 bases match TRBD1. J was trimmed by 2 bases and V by 3 bases; bases with no gene match: 8. The length of the CDR3 is 17 residues. Germline V lookup: CDR1 LNHDA, CDR2 SQIVND (reference sequence). The CDR3 region has the DNA TGTGCCAGTAGTATCGACACGGGGACAGGGGTCACAGATACGCAGTATTTT. This codes for CASSIDTGTGVTDTQYF.

Only one count was recorded for this clone. This chain links TRBV2 with TRBJ2-3; 8 bases line up with TRBD1. This CDR3 spans 14 amino acids. The junction had 10 bases not matched to a gene; V was cut back by 6 bases and J by 8 bases. CDR1 SNHLY and CDR2 FYNNEI come from the germline V gene. As DNA, the CDR3 is TGTGCCAGCAGCGGACAGGGTGGTTTGGTTACGCAGTATTTT. Protein: CASSGQGGLVTQYF.

The chain employs TRBV21-1 and TRBJ1-5; TRBD1, the table's D call, was not compared with the DNA. TRBV21-1 is described as a pseudogene. The CDR3 extends over 13 amino acids. The CDR3 sequence is CAIRPQGNQPQHF. The DNA of the CDR3 is TGTGCCATCCGGCCTCAGGGGAATCAGCCCCAGCATTTT.

The CDR3 nucleotides are TGTGCCATCAGTGCTCCCAATCCGGGGAACACTGAAGCTTTCTTT. Protein sequence: CAISAPNPGNTEAFF. The rearrangement uses TRBV10-3 and TRBJ1-1; no clear D. The CDR3 is 15 amino acids. Germline-derived CDR1 and CDR2 are ENHRY and SYGVKD. Trimming took off 4 bases at V and 1 base at J, with 13 bases between the two ends.

This clone was observed a few times. The chain has TRBV7-9 and TRBJ2-1; perhaps TRBD2 as D (5 bases). This CDR3 has 15 residues. From germline, CDR1 is SEHNR and CDR2 FQNEAQ (reference sequence). V lost 7 bases and J 0 bases, leaving 13 bases between the germline ends. The CDR3 here is CASKQAVSSYNEQFF. The CDR3 DNA follows: TGTGCCAGCAAACAAGCGGTGAGCTCCTACAATGAGCAGTTCTTC.

The DNA of the CDR3 is TGTGCCAGCAGCTCACAGTACAATGAGCAGTTCTTC. This encodes CASSSQYNEQFF. J is TRBJ2-1 and V is TRBV7-2; D is undetermined. CDR3 length: 12 residues. Germline V gives CDR1 SGHTA, CDR2 FQGNSA. V was cut by 4 bases and J by 4 bases, with 5 bases left in between. Full variable domain (rest looked up from reference TRBV7-2 and TRBJ2-1): GAGVSQSPSNKVTEKGKDVELRCDPISGHTALYWYRQSLGQGLEFLIYFQGNSAPDKSGLPSDRFSAERTGGSVSTLTIQRTQQEDSAVYLCASSSQYNEQFFGPGTRLTVL.